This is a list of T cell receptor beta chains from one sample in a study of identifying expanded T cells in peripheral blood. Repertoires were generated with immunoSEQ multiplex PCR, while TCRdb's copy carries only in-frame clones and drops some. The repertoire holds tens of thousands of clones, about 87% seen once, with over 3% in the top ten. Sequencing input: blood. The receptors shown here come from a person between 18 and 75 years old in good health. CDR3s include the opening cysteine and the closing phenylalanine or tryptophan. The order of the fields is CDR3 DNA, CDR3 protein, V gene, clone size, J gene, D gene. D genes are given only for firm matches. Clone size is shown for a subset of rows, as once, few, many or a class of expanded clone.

CDR3 DNA: TGCGCCAGCAGCTTACAGGACAGTGACGAAAAACTGTTTTTT
CDR3 protein: CASSLQDSDEKLFF
V gene: TRBV5-1
clone size: -
J gene: TRBJ1-4
D gene: -

CDR3 DNA: TGTGCCAGCAACAGGGGTTTAGATGAAAAACTGTTTTTT
CDR3 protein: CASNRGLDEKLFF
V gene: TRBV2
clone size: -
J gene: TRBJ1-4
D gene: TRBD1

CDR3 DNA: TGTGCCAGCAGCTTAGGGGGGGCAAATGAGCAGTTCTTC
CDR3 protein: CASSLGGANEQFF
V gene: TRBV7-9
clone size: once
J gene: TRBJ2-1
D gene: -

CDR3 DNA: TGTGCCAGCAGTATTGGGACAGGGATATACGAGCAGTACTTC
CDR3 protein: CASSIGTGIYEQYF
V gene: TRBV27
clone size: -
J gene: TRBJ2-7
D gene: TRBD1

CDR3 DNA: TGTGCCAGCAGTGAAGCAGGGACAGGGTTTTATCAGCCCCAGCATTTT
CDR3 protein: CASSEAGTGFYQPQHF
V gene: TRBV6-1
clone size: -
J gene: TRBJ1-5
D gene: TRBD1

CDR3 DNA: TGTGCTAGTGGGAAGGACAGGGATAACTATGGCTACACCTTC
CDR3 protein: CASGKDRDNYGYTF
V gene: TRBV12-5
clone size: -
J gene: TRBJ1-2
D gene: TRBD1

CDR3 DNA: TGTGCCACCTACCTGGACAGGAGCGGAAATACGCAGTATTTT
CDR3 protein: CATYLDRSGNTQYF
V gene: TRBV2
clone size: -
J gene: TRBJ2-3
D gene: TRBD1

CDR3 DNA: TGTGCCAGCTTTTTGAGCACTGAAGCTTTCTTT
CDR3 protein: CASFLSTEAFF
V gene: TRBV27
clone size: -
J gene: TRBJ1-1
D gene: -

CDR3 DNA: TGTGCCAGTAGTATAGGCCAGGGTCAAGAGACCCAGTACTTC
CDR3 protein: CASSIGQGQETQYF
V gene: TRBV19
clone size: -
J gene: TRBJ2-5
D gene: -

CDR3 DNA: TGTGCCAGCAGTGACTCAAACACAGATACGCAGTATTTT
CDR3 protein: CASSDSNTDTQYF
V gene: TRBV6-4
clone size: few
J gene: TRBJ2-3
D gene: -

CDR3 DNA: TGTGCCATCAGTGAGTCGGCAGGGGCCAACTACGAGCAGTACTTC
CDR3 protein: CAISESAGANYEQYF
V gene: TRBV10-3
clone size: -
J gene: TRBJ2-7
D gene: -

CDR3 DNA: TGTGCCATCAGTGGCCGGGACCAAGTCCACTCTGGCACAGATACGCAGTATTTT
CDR3 protein: CAISGRDQVHSGTDTQYF
V gene: TRBV10-3
clone size: -
J gene: TRBJ2-3
D gene: -

CDR3 DNA: TGTGCCAGCAGTGTGGCCAGCTACGAGCAGTACTTC
CDR3 protein: CASSVASYEQYF
V gene: TRBV2
clone size: many
J gene: TRBJ2-7
D gene: -

CDR3 DNA: TGCGCCAGCAGCCTGGGACCCAATCAGCCCCAGCATTTT
CDR3 protein: CASSLGPNQPQHF
V gene: TRBV4-3
clone size: -
J gene: TRBJ1-5
D gene: -

CDR3 DNA: TGTGCCATTAGCGGAAACGCCTACAATGAGCAGTTCTTC
CDR3 protein: CAISGNAYNEQFF
V gene: TRBV2
clone size: once
J gene: TRBJ2-1
D gene: -

CDR3 DNA: TGTGCCAGCAGCTTAGTTGGCGGGGGGGCGGTGGAGACCCAGTACTTC
CDR3 protein: CASSLVGGGAVETQYF
V gene: TRBV11-2
clone size: few
J gene: TRBJ2-5
D gene: TRBD2

CDR3 DNA: TGCGCCAGCAGCCAAGCGCTGGTGGGTGGCAATCAGCCCCAGCATTTT
CDR3 protein: CASSQALVGGNQPQHF
V gene: TRBV4-1
clone size: -
J gene: TRBJ1-5
D gene: -

CDR3 DNA: TGTGCCAGCAGCTTTGGGGGGAGTGTTACCGGGGAGCTGTTTTTT
CDR3 protein: CASSFGGSVTGELFF
V gene: TRBV11-2
clone size: -
J gene: TRBJ2-2
D gene: -

CDR3 DNA: TGTGCCAGCAGCTTATTCGATCAGGGTACTGGCACTGAAGCTTTCTTT
CDR3 protein: CASSLFDQGTGTEAFF
V gene: TRBV7-8
clone size: -
J gene: TRBJ1-1
D gene: -

CDR3 DNA: TGTGCCAGCAGCCACCCGGGACAGGGAGACTACGAGCAGTACTTC
CDR3 protein: CASSHPGQGDYEQYF
V gene: TRBV5-4
clone size: few
J gene: TRBJ2-7
D gene: TRBD1

CDR3 DNA: TGTGCCAGCAGCGTTCGCGGGGGCAGCACCGGGGAGCTGTTTTTT
CDR3 protein: CASSVRGGSTGELFF
V gene: TRBV9
clone size: -
J gene: TRBJ2-2
D gene: -

CDR3 DNA: TGTGCCAGCTCACTCGCGGGCAGTGAATATAGCAATCAGCCCCAGCATTTT
CDR3 protein: CASSLAGSEYSNQPQHF
V gene: TRBV18
clone size: -
J gene: TRBJ1-5
D gene: -

CDR3 DNA: TGTGCCAGCAGCCCCCCCCTAGCGGGGGGGATTACCTACAATGAGCAGTTCTTC
CDR3 protein: CASSPPLAGGITYNEQFF
V gene: TRBV13
clone size: -
J gene: TRBJ2-1
D gene: TRBD2

CDR3 DNA: TGCGCCAGCAGCCTGCAGGGGCTCCCCTACGAGCAGTACTTC
CDR3 protein: CASSLQGLPYEQYF
V gene: TRBV5-1
clone size: -
J gene: TRBJ2-7
D gene: -

CDR3 DNA: TGCGCCAGCAGCTTGAGGACTGGACAGGGCGCCGGGGAGCTGTTTTTT
CDR3 protein: CASSLRTGQGAGELFF
V gene: TRBV5-1
clone size: -
J gene: TRBJ2-2
D gene: TRBD1

CDR3 DNA: TGTGCCAGCAGTTACTCGATCGGGACAGGGGGGAATGAGCAGTTCTTC
CDR3 protein: CASSYSIGTGGNEQFF
V gene: TRBV6-5
clone size: -
J gene: TRBJ2-1
D gene: TRBD1

CDR3 DNA: TGTGCCAGCAGTCACGTAGGGAACACTGAAGCTTTCTTT
CDR3 protein: CASSHVGNTEAFF
V gene: TRBV6-1
clone size: -
J gene: TRBJ1-1
D gene: -

CDR3 DNA: TGTGCCTGGAGGTCGGCAGGCTCCGGGGAGACCCAGTACTTC
CDR3 protein: CAWRSAGSGETQYF
V gene: TRBV30
clone size: -
J gene: TRBJ2-5
D gene: -

CDR3 DNA: TGTGCCAGCAGCCATCCCCTTGTAGCGGAGCAGTACTTC
CDR3 protein: CASSHPLVAEQYF
V gene: TRBV28
clone size: -
J gene: TRBJ2-7
D gene: -